The clone carrying this T cell receptor beta chain occurred a few times. Antigen unknown. CDR3 length equals 15 residues. The V segment lost 4 bases and the J segment 5 bases; nucleotides outside the gene matches: 5. Germline V CDR1 and CDR2: MNHNS, SASEGT. The sequenced template was cDNA made from the entire isolated RNA. TCRdb keeps only in-frame clones here, not all; method: immunoSEQ multiplex PCR. In the table there are under 350,000 clones, roughly an eighth of which are singletons. This entry is derived from a study of beta chain features in type 1 diabetes. General study findings and limits: All four CD4+ subsets from Type 1 diabetes patients carried moderately but significantly shorter TCRB CDR3s.

One heparinised draw of blood, averaging approximately 110 mL, came from each donor. Sort purity for all populations was recorded as exceeding 98%. This TCR derives from a man aged 25 to 45 with type 1 diabetes. The chain has TRBV6-1 and TRBJ2-5; 12 bases fit TRBD2. Sequencing input: naive CD4+ T cells from blood. CDR3 sequence (DNA): TGTGCCAGCAGTGCACGACTAGCGGGAGCTGAGACCCAGTACTTC. Translation: CASSARLAGAETQYF.